The 20 T cell receptor beta chains listed next were all sequenced from one sample in a study of neoadjuvant anti-PD-1 for oral cavity cancer. Generated by immunoSEQ multiplex PCR, the TCRdb table keeps only in-frame clones and is missing some. The table shows about 15,000 clones, with 60% to 70% occurring only once. Sequenced here: PBMCs, sampled before nivolumab (anti-PD-1) treatment. The receptors shown here come from a person aged 40 to 85 with oral cavity squamous cell carcinoma.

This sequence joins TRBV29-1 and TRBJ1-3; a possible D gene is TRBD1 (5 bases). The germline gives CDR1 SQVTM, CDR2 ANQGSEA. This CDR3 is 15 amino acids long. The V end was cut by 5 bases, the J end by 0 bases, with 14 bases between. The CDR3 is CSVLGTADSGNTIYF. CDR3 DNA sequence: TGCAGCGTTCTGGGGACGGCCGACTCTGGAAACACCATATATTTT.

The V and J genes are TRBV9 and TRBJ2-7; D may correspond to TRBD1 or TRBD2 (5 bases each). From germline, CDR1 is SGDLS and CDR2 YYNGEE. The CDR3 totals 13 residues. Trimming took 0 bases from V and 7 from J, leaving 11 bases between them. The CDR3 bases are TGTGCCAGCAGCGTAGCAATGTGGGGGGAGCAGTACTTC. Translation gives CASSVAMWGEQYF.

This sequence joins TRBV11-2 and TRBJ2-5; 9 positions match TRBD1. The CDR3 totals 13 residues. Unmatched junction bases numbered 5, after V lost 5 bases and J lost 7 bases. CDR1 is SGHAT and CDR2 is FQNNGV in the germline V gene. The CDR3 sequence is CASSHRQGVTQYF. The CDR3 DNA sequence: TGTGCCAGCAGCCACCGACAGGGGGTGACCCAGTACTTC. The full variable domain, in which reference TRBV11-2 and TRBJ2-5 provide the parts outside the CDR3, is EAGVAQSPRYKIIEKRQSVAFWCNPISGHATLYWYQQILGQGPKLLIQFQNNGVVDDSQLPKDRFSAERLKGVDSTLKIQPAKLEDSAVYLCASSHRQGVTQYFGPGTRLLVL.

The CDR3 nucleotides read TGTGCCAGCAGGGGGGCAGTGGGGCCTGAAAAACTGTTTTTT. It codes for CASRGAVGPEKLFF. The V gene is TRBV6-1, the J gene TRBJ1-4, with D perhaps TRBD1 (6 bases). Germline CDR1 reads MNHNS; CDR2 reads SASEGT. The CDR3 is made up of 14 amino acids. V lost 6 bases, J lost 7 bases, and 15 bases lay in between.

This chain links TRBV7-2 with TRBJ1-1, with D unresolved. V was cut by 2 bases and J by 3 bases, with 10 bases left in between. Looked up from germline, CDR1 is SGHTA and CDR2 is FQGNSA. The CDR3 consists of 14 residues. The CDR3 nucleotides are TGTGCCAGCAGCTTAACCGACGGGTACACTGAAGCTTTCTTT. Its protein product is CASSLTDGYTEAFF.

This chain joins TRBV4-1 and TRBJ2-7; tentatively, D is TRBD1 (6 bases). The V end lost 9 bases, the J end lost 0 bases, and 12 bases lay between the germline ends. CDR1 and CDR2 from the germline V gene are MGHRA and YSYEKL. The CDR3 sequence is 13 residues long. CDR3 amino acids: CASRDTSSYEQYF. The CDR3 DNA reads as TGCGCCAGTCGGGACACGAGCTCCTACGAGCAGTACTTC.

The chain combines TRBV29-1 with TRBJ2-1; D gene uncertain. V dropped 3 bases and J dropped 5 bases, with 11 bases sitting between them. The CDR3 is 13 residues long. The V gene's germline CDR1 is SQVTM and CDR2 ANQGSEA. The CDR3 sequence: CSVDRNRNNEQFF. DNA of the CDR3: TGCAGCGTTGACCGGAACAGAAACAATGAGCAGTTCTTC.

This chain connects TRBV6-1 to TRBJ2-1; TRBD1 agrees at 10 bases. Germline trimming cut 11 bases from V and 7 bases from J; bases unmatched to any gene: 11. The CDR3 sequence is 14 residues long. Germline V CDR1 and CDR2: MNHNS, SASEGT. The CDR3 DNA is TGTGCCTTATCCCGGGACAGGGGTAGTAATGAGCAGTTCTTC. Encoded protein: CALSRDRGSNEQFF.

This sequence joins TRBV29-1 and TRBJ2-7; the D gene is possibly TRBD2 (5 bases). There are 13 residues in the CDR3. The V gene's germline CDR1 is SQVTM and CDR2 ANQGSEA. V lost 6 bases and J 6 bases, leaving 18 bases between the germline ends. CDR3 nucleotide sequence: TGCAGCGTCCTCGGAGCTTTAGGAGGCGAGCAGTACTTC. Translation: CSVLGALGGEQYF.

J is TRBJ1-5 and V is TRBV6-1; no reliable D call. Between the trimmed V and J ends, which lost 2 bases and 11 bases, there was a span of 7 bases. The germline V gene encodes CDR1 MNHNS and CDR2 SASEGT. The CDR3 spans 11 residues. CDR3 loop: CASSEPDAQHF. CDR3 sequence (DNA): TGTGCCAGCAGTGAACCGGACGCCCAGCATTTT.

The chain carries TRBV19 and TRBJ2-2, with 7 nucleotides matching TRBD1. Losses at the gene ends were 6 bases for V and 7 bases for J; bases not matched to a gene: 11. The germline CDR1 and CDR2 sequences are LNHDA and SQIVND (reference sequence). The CDR3 has 15 residues. As DNA, the CDR3 is TGTGCCAGTAGCGGGGACAGACAAACTGTCGGGGAGCTGTTTTTT. Translation gives CASSGDRQTVGELFF.

This clone has only a few counts. The chain recombines TRBV4-1 with TRBJ1-1, with TRBD1 matching 8 bases. The CDR3 totals 15 residues. Per germline, CDR1 MGHRA and CDR2 YSYEKL. J gave up 5 bases and V 4 bases, and 9 bases lay outside the gene matches. The CDR3 DNA follows: TGCGCCAGCAGCCCCCAAGGACAGGGTCGGACTGAAGCTTTCTTT. Translation: CASSPQGQGRTEAFF.

CDR3 sequence: CASHSGPGYNEQFF. The DNA for the CDR3 is TGTGCCAGCCATAGCGGCCCCGGGTACAATGAGCAGTTCTTC. The chain combines TRBV19 with TRBJ2-1; perhaps TRBD2 as D (6 bases). CDR3 size: 14 residues. Per germline, CDR1 LNHDA and CDR2 SQIVND (reference sequence). Trimming removed 9 bases from V and 4 bases from J, with 16 bases in between.

This clone was detected a few times. The J gene is TRBJ2-2, the V gene TRBV6-6; D is uncertain. The CDR3 has 11 amino acids. The V gene's germline CDR1 is MNHNY and CDR2 SVGAGI (reference sequence). The V end was cut by 5 bases, the J end by 8 bases, with 6 bases between. The CDR3, as DNA: TGTGCCAGCAGTATATTAGGGGAGCTGTTTTTT. Its protein product is CASSILGELFF.

This rearrangement joins TRBV11-2 to TRBJ2-3, with TRBD2 identical over 10 bases. This CDR3 contains 15 residues. The V and J ends lost 7 bases and 4 bases, in that order; junction bases with no gene match: 8. The germline V gene has CDR1 SGHAT and CDR2 FQNNGV. For the CDR3, the DNA is TGTGCCAGCACTAAGCTAGCGGGAGCAGCAGATACGCAGTATTTT. Translated: CASTKLAGAADTQYF.

The CDR3 DNA reads TGTGCCAGCTCCCCAGGGGATCTAAGCAATCAGCCCCAGCATTTT. It encodes CASSPGDLSNQPQHF. The J gene is TRBJ1-5, the V gene TRBV18; tentatively, D is TRBD1 (6 bases). Trimming stripped 6 bases from V and 1 base from J, with 13 bases between. The CDR3 is made up of 15 amino acids. Germline V gives CDR1 KGHSH, CDR2 LQKENI.

This chain joins TRBV6-5 and TRBJ1-2; 8 nucleotides match TRBD1. CDR3 size: 14 residues. Germline-derived CDR1 and CDR2 are MNHEY and SVGAGI. J lost 6 bases, V lost 0 bases, and 3 bases had no gene match. The CDR3 is CASSYSWTGNGYTF. CDR3 coding DNA: TGTGCCAGCAGTTACTCGTGGACAGGGAATGGCTACACCTTC.

V usage is TRBV19 and J usage is TRBJ2-5; 10 bases agree with TRBD2. Germline V gene sequence: CDR1 LNHDA, CDR2 SQIVND (reference sequence). Germline trimming cut 4 bases from V and 3 bases from J; bases unmatched to any gene: 2. The CDR3 covers 14 residues. CDR3 region: CASSRLAGKETQYF. In DNA form, the CDR3 reads TGTGCCAGTAGTAGACTAGCGGGTAAAGAGACCCAGTACTTC.

This clone was seen only a few times. The chain couples TRBV27 to TRBJ2-7; D remains ambiguous. CDR1 is MNHEY, CDR2 SMNVEV, per germline (reference sequence). The V end was cut by 5 bases, the J end by 7 bases, with 9 bases between. The CDR3 runs to 11 residues. The DNA of the CDR3 is TGTGCCAGCAGTCCAACTACGGAGCAGTACTTC. Encoded protein: CASSPTTEQYF.

This rearrangement joins TRBV7-3 to TRBJ1-1; no clear D gene. The CDR3 length is 12 residues. Trimming took off 4 bases at V and 1 base at J, with 4 bases between the two ends. Germline V CDR1 and CDR2: SGHTA, FQGTGA. CDR3 amino acids: CASSSTNTEAFF. The DNA of the CDR3 is TGTGCCAGCAGCTCGACGAACACTGAAGCTTTCTTT.